The text below deals with one T cell receptor (beta chain). Sequencing was performed with immunoSEQ multiplex PCR; in TCRdb, only in-frame clones are kept and a portion is missing. The sample contains under 200,000 clones, roughly nine tenths of which appear only once. These data belong to a study of blood T cell repertoires in COVID-19. Overall study: Material from acute and convalescent COVID-19 was sourced from the United States, Italy and Spain.

Deletions cut 2 bases from V and 4 bases from J, with 14 bases between. Germline lookup yields CDR1 MNHEY and CDR2 SVGAGI. The CDR3 loop spans 16 amino acids. The sequence derives from a man aged 60 to 69 with acute or convalescent COVID-19. The rearrangement joins TRBV6-5 to TRBJ2-2, with D tentatively TRBD1 (6 bases). The source material was peripheral blood. The CDR3 is CASSYRQVQVTGELFF. The CDR3 nucleotides are TGTGCCAGCAGTTACCGACAGGTTCAGGTCACCGGGGAGCTGTTTTTT.